This T cell receptor beta chain was sequenced in a study of blood T cell repertoires in COVID-19. Profiling relied on immunoSEQ multiplex PCR, and the TCRdb table lists in-frame clones only, not all of them. This sample yields 120,000 or so clones, of which around four fifths are seen a single time; roughly 25% belongs to the top ten. This CDR3 is 13 amino acids long. Trimming stripped 0 bases from V and 4 bases from J, with 10 bases between. Per the germline V gene, CDR1 is GTSNPN and CDR2 is SVGIG (reference sequence). The receptor's source is a human donor in a cohort sampled during active COVID-19. Sequenced: peripheral blood. The chain combines TRBV30 with TRBJ2-7; perhaps TRBD1 as D (6 bases). This chain's CDR3 is CAWSVQTGYEQYF. CDR3 in DNA: TGTGCCTGGAGTGTACAAACAGGGTACGAGCAGTACTTC.